This T cell receptor beta chain originates from a study of cytomegalovirus exposure and HLA in healthy donors. Study findings and constraints: Both high specificity and high sensitivity reportedly marked the classifier's diagnosis of cytomegalovirus status.

Sequencing was performed with immunoSEQ multiplex PCR; in TCRdb, only in-frame clones are kept and a portion is missing. The sample lists approximately 220,000 clones, roughly 83% seen once, with roughly 13% in the top ten. To note about this clone: As yet, its antigen is unknown.

Germline CDR1 reads LGHNA; CDR2 reads YSLEER. The CDR3 is 15 amino acids. The germline V and J ends were trimmed by 3 bases and 3 bases, with 15 bases remaining between them. The clonotype originates from a woman in her 30s in good health and CMV-seropositive. The sample was PBMCs. The rearrangement uses TRBV4-3 and TRBJ2-7; the D gene could be TRBD1 or TRBD2 (5 bases each). CDR3 in amino acids: CASSHTSRGVYEQYF. Written as DNA, the CDR3 is TGCGCCAGCAGCCACACCTCTCGAGGGGTCTACGAGCAGTACTTC.